The rows below give T cell receptor beta chains drawn from one sample of a study of blood T cell repertoires in COVID-19. Profiling relied on immunoSEQ multiplex PCR, and the TCRdb table lists in-frame clones only, not all of them. The table lists roughly 80,000 clones, 85% to 90% of them singletons. Source material: peripheral blood. Every receptor here comes from an elderly man in a cohort sampled during active COVID-19. The CDR3 runs from the conserved cysteine through the conserved F or W. D genes are given only for firm matches. Only part of the rows carry a size: once, few, many, or a class if the clone is expanded.

CDR3 protein: CASSATGGTDTQYF
CDR3 DNA: TGTGCCAGCAGTGCGACAGGGGGCACAGATACGCAGTATTTT
clone size: NA
D gene: TRBD1
V gene: TRBV6-4
J gene: TRBJ2-3

CDR3 protein: CASSLVAGGRADTQYF
CDR3 DNA: TGTGCCAGCAGCTTGGTTGCGGGGGGGCGGGCAGATACGCAGTATTTT
clone size: NA
D gene: TRBD2
V gene: TRBV5-5
J gene: TRBJ2-3

CDR3 protein: CASSPVGANLNTEAFF
CDR3 DNA: TGCGCCAGCAGCCCGGTGGGGGCCAACTTGAACACTGAAGCTTTCTTT
clone size: NA
D gene: NA
V gene: TRBV5-1
J gene: TRBJ1-1

CDR3 protein: CASSPGQGRGYTF
CDR3 DNA: TGTGCCAGCAGTCCAGGACAGGGTCGGGGCTACACCTTC
clone size: NA
D gene: TRBD1
V gene: TRBV12-3/TRBV12-4
J gene: TRBJ1-2

CDR3 protein: CASSQKGATEAFF
CDR3 DNA: TGCGCCAGCAGCCAAAAGGGGGCCACTGAAGCTTTCTTT
clone size: NA
D gene: TRBD1
V gene: TRBV4-3
J gene: TRBJ1-1

CDR3 protein: CASSTRQGATGELFF
CDR3 DNA: TGTGCCAGTAGTACCAGACAGGGGGCCACCGGGGAGCTGTTTTTT
clone size: NA
D gene: TRBD1
V gene: TRBV19
J gene: TRBJ2-2

CDR3 protein: CASSFGGLAGKETQYF
CDR3 DNA: TGCGCCAGCAGCTTCGGGGGACTAGCGGGAAAAGAGACCCAGTACTTC
clone size: once
D gene: TRBD2
V gene: TRBV5-1
J gene: TRBJ2-5

CDR3 protein: CASSLVKNTEAFF
CDR3 DNA: TGTGCCAGCAGCTTAGTCAAGAACACTGAAGCTTTCTTT
clone size: NA
D gene: NA
V gene: TRBV7-6
J gene: TRBJ1-1

CDR3 protein: CASSAVGGGGQPQHF
CDR3 DNA: TGTGCCAGCAGTGCAGTTGGGGGAGGGGGTCAGCCCCAGCATTTT
clone size: NA
D gene: NA
V gene: TRBV2
J gene: TRBJ1-5

CDR3 protein: CASSTQTSGTRRTGELFF
CDR3 DNA: TGTGCCAGTAGTACCCAAACCTCCGGGACTAGAAGGACCGGGGAGCTGTTTTTT
clone size: NA
D gene: TRBD2
V gene: TRBV19
J gene: TRBJ2-2

CDR3 protein: CATSDGGQGSDEQYF
CDR3 DNA: TGTGCCACCAGTGATGGTGGACAGGGGAGCGACGAGCAGTACTTC
clone size: few
D gene: TRBD1
V gene: TRBV24-1
J gene: TRBJ2-7

CDR3 protein: CSVEGQTAYEQYF
CDR3 DNA: TGCAGCGTTGAGGGACAGACAGCCTACGAGCAGTACTTC
clone size: NA
D gene: TRBD1
V gene: TRBV29-1
J gene: TRBJ2-7

CDR3 protein: CASSPQGLTEAFF
CDR3 DNA: TGTGCCAGCTCACCGCAGGGATTAACTGAAGCTTTCTTT
clone size: NA
D gene: NA
V gene: TRBV18
J gene: TRBJ1-1

CDR3 protein: CASSLARDRAVDGYTF
CDR3 DNA: TGTGCCAGCAGCTTGGCCCGGGACAGGGCGGTAGATGGCTACACCTTC
clone size: NA
D gene: TRBD1
V gene: TRBV5-5
J gene: TRBJ1-2

CDR3 protein: CASSTRTTHTSQLGNTIYF
CDR3 DNA: TGTGCCAGCAGCACTCGGACAACTCACACCTCCCAGCTCGGAAACACCATATATTTT
clone size: NA
D gene: NA
V gene: TRBV9
J gene: TRBJ1-3

CDR3 protein: CASSLLSGGSTDTQYF
CDR3 DNA: TGTGCCAGCAGCTTACTTAGCGGGGGGAGCACAGATACGCAGTATTTT
clone size: NA
D gene: TRBD2
V gene: TRBV7-9
J gene: TRBJ2-3

CDR3 protein: CASTADRPLDSPLHF
CDR3 DNA: TGTGCCAGTACCGCGGACAGGCCTCTGGATTCACCCCTCCACTTT
clone size: few
D gene: TRBD1
V gene: TRBV19
J gene: TRBJ1-6

CDR3 protein: CASNPGDRAGPEFF
CDR3 DNA: TGTGCCAGCAACCCAGGGGACAGGGCCGGACCGGAGTTCTTC
clone size: NA
D gene: TRBD1
V gene: TRBV28
J gene: TRBJ2-1

CDR3 protein: CASSFRGSSYEQYF
CDR3 DNA: TGTGCCAGCAGTTTTCGGGGGAGCTCCTACGAGCAGTACTTC
clone size: NA
D gene: NA
V gene: TRBV27
J gene: TRBJ2-7

CDR3 protein: CASSLVRGEKLFF
CDR3 DNA: TGTGCCAGCAGCTTAGTCAGGGGTGAAAAACTGTTTTTT
clone size: NA
D gene: NA
V gene: TRBV7-2
J gene: TRBJ1-4

CDR3 protein: CASSQDQGIGNTIYF
CDR3 DNA: TGCGCCAGCAGCCAAGATCAGGGAATTGGAAACACCATATATTTT
clone size: NA
D gene: NA
V gene: TRBV4-1
J gene: TRBJ1-3

CDR3 protein: CASTNPGQGSTDTQYF
CDR3 DNA: TGTGCCAGTACCAACCCGGGACAGGGGAGCACAGATACGCAGTATTTT
clone size: NA
D gene: TRBD1
V gene: TRBV19
J gene: TRBJ2-3

CDR3 protein: CAISESNSGAKNIQYF
CDR3 DNA: TGTGCCATCAGTGAGTCGAACAGCGGGGCCAAAAACATTCAGTACTTC
clone size: once
D gene: NA
V gene: TRBV10-3
J gene: TRBJ2-4

CDR3 protein: CASSVGNRGNEKLFF
CDR3 DNA: TGTGCCAGCAGCGTAGGAAATAGGGGGAATGAAAAACTGTTTTTT
clone size: NA
D gene: NA
V gene: TRBV9
J gene: TRBJ1-4

CDR3 protein: CASSQVVRVETQYF
CDR3 DNA: TGCGCCAGCAGCCAGGTCGTCAGGGTAGAGACCCAGTACTTC
clone size: once
D gene: NA
V gene: TRBV4-1
J gene: TRBJ2-5

CDR3 protein: CASRSYRDTFAGGGLPGELFF
CDR3 DNA: TGTGCAAGTCGCAGCTACCGGGACACCTTTGCGGGCGGGGGGCTCCCCGGGGAGCTGTTTTTT
clone size: NA
D gene: NA
V gene: TRBV12-2
J gene: TRBJ2-2

CDR3 protein: CASGLGQANTGELFF
CDR3 DNA: TGTGCTAGTGGTTTGGGACAGGCGAACACCGGGGAGCTGTTTTTT
clone size: NA
D gene: NA
V gene: TRBV12-5
J gene: TRBJ2-2

CDR3 protein: CASSPTSTGAADTQYF
CDR3 DNA: TGTGCCAGCTCACCTACCAGCACAGGGGCGGCAGATACGCAGTATTTT
clone size: NA
D gene: TRBD1
V gene: TRBV18
J gene: TRBJ2-3

CDR3 protein: CASSVEGQGGNTIYF
CDR3 DNA: TGTGCCAGCAGCGTAGAGGGACAGGGTGGAAACACCATATATTTT
clone size: few
D gene: TRBD1
V gene: TRBV9
J gene: TRBJ1-3

CDR3 protein: CASSKGNSGGYQETQYF
CDR3 DNA: TGTGCCAGCAGCAAAGGGAATAGCGGGGGGTACCAAGAGACCCAGTACTTC
clone size: NA
D gene: NA
V gene: TRBV21-1
J gene: TRBJ2-5

CDR3 protein: CASSGTGRDTQYF
CDR3 DNA: TGTGCCAGCAGCGGGACAGGGAGAGATACGCAGTATTTT
clone size: NA
D gene: TRBD1
V gene: TRBV2
J gene: TRBJ2-3

CDR3 protein: CASSVYSGGQGDTQYF
CDR3 DNA: TGTGCCAGCAGCGTCTATAGCGGGGGTCAGGGAGATACGCAGTATTTT
clone size: NA
D gene: TRBD2
V gene: TRBV9
J gene: TRBJ2-3

CDR3 protein: CASSLQGYTGELFF
CDR3 DNA: TGCGCCAGCAGCTTGCAGGGCTACACCGGGGAGCTGTTTTTT
clone size: NA
D gene: NA
V gene: TRBV5-1
J gene: TRBJ2-2

CDR3 protein: CASSLDPGRDQPQHF
CDR3 DNA: TGTGCCAGCAGCTTAGATCCCGGGAGGGATCAGCCCCAGCATTTT
clone size: once
D gene: NA
V gene: TRBV11-2
J gene: TRBJ1-5

CDR3 protein: CASSYSADSSYEQYF
CDR3 DNA: TGTGCCAGCAGTTACTCAGCAGACAGCTCCTACGAGCAGTACTTC
clone size: NA
D gene: NA
V gene: TRBV6-6
J gene: TRBJ2-7

CDR3 protein: CASSLGSLAGGSHRRKYF
CDR3 DNA: TGTGCCAGCAGCCTAGGGTCGCTAGCGGGGGGGTCTCACCGCCGGAAGTATTTT
clone size: NA
D gene: TRBD2
V gene: TRBV7-2
J gene: TRBJ2-3

CDR3 protein: CASSQGTENQPQHF
CDR3 DNA: TGTGCCAGCAGTCAGGGGACAGAGAATCAGCCCCAGCATTTT
clone size: NA
D gene: TRBD1
V gene: TRBV2
J gene: TRBJ1-5

CDR3 protein: CASSPRISEQYF
CDR3 DNA: TGTGCCAGCAGCCCGCGAATATCCGAGCAGTACTTC
clone size: NA
D gene: NA
V gene: TRBV7-2
J gene: TRBJ2-7

CDR3 protein: CASSLAWGPTDTQYF
CDR3 DNA: TGCGCCAGCAGCTTGGCCTGGGGGCCGACAGATACGCAGTATTTT
clone size: NA
D gene: NA
V gene: TRBV5-1
J gene: TRBJ2-3

CDR3 protein: CASSPKVDRARELFF
CDR3 DNA: TGTGCCAGCTCACCAAAAGTCGACAGGGCTCGGGAGCTGTTTTTT
clone size: NA
D gene: TRBD1
V gene: TRBV18
J gene: TRBJ2-2

CDR3 protein: CASSGQVATNEKLFF
CDR3 DNA: TGTGCCAGCAGTGGACAGGTGGCAACTAATGAAAAACTGTTTTTT
clone size: NA
D gene: TRBD1
V gene: TRBV6-2/TRBV6-3
J gene: TRBJ1-4

CDR3 protein: CASSFPYTGELFF
CDR3 DNA: TGTGCCAGCAGTTTTCCGTACACCGGGGAGCTGTTTTTT
clone size: NA
D gene: NA
V gene: TRBV12-3/TRBV12-4
J gene: TRBJ2-2

CDR3 protein: CSAEQGLQTQYF
CDR3 DNA: TGCAGCGCGGAACAGGGTCTTCAGACCCAGTACTTC
clone size: NA
D gene: NA
V gene: TRBV29-1
J gene: TRBJ2-5

CDR3 protein: CASSLGLRTSPSTDTQYF
CDR3 DNA: TGTGCCAGCAGCCTCGGACTCCGGACTAGCCCGAGCACAGATACGCAGTATTTT
clone size: NA
D gene: TRBD2
V gene: TRBV9
J gene: TRBJ2-3